At least ten counts were recorded for the clone carrying this TCR beta chain. With a J-beta primer mix and a sample-barcoded 5' primer, a second PCR ran about 7 to 11 cycles. In TCRdb, the 5' RACE reads were re-called with MiXCR into one record per CDR3 protein. The sample shows hundreds of thousands of distinct CDR3 sequences, 29% of them seen only once. These data belong to a study of blood T cells in healthy people across ages. There were healthy Caucasian individuals from Russia, aged roughly 6 to 95, serving as donors. Total RNA amounts of at least 5 micrograms were extracted per sample. CDR1 and CDR2 (germline): SGHRS, YFSETQ. V shed 6 bases and J 5 bases; nucleotides not matched to a gene: 13. This CDR3 spans 15 amino acids.

The rearrangement links TRBV5-1 to TRBJ2-5; 7 bases agree with TRBD2. This TCR came from a woman of 80 years or more in good health. The sequenced sample was blood. CDR3: CASTRARSGGETQYF. The CDR3 DNA reads TGCGCCAGCACCCGGGCCAGATCCGGGGGGGAGACCCAGTACTTC. The whole variable domain, filled in from reference TRBV5-1 and TRBJ2-5, reads KAGVTQTPRYLIKTRGQQVTLSCSPISGHRSVSWYQQTPGQGLQFLFEYFSETQRNKGNFPGRFSGRQFSNSRSEMNVSTLELGDSALYLCASTRARSGGETQYFGPGTRLLVL.